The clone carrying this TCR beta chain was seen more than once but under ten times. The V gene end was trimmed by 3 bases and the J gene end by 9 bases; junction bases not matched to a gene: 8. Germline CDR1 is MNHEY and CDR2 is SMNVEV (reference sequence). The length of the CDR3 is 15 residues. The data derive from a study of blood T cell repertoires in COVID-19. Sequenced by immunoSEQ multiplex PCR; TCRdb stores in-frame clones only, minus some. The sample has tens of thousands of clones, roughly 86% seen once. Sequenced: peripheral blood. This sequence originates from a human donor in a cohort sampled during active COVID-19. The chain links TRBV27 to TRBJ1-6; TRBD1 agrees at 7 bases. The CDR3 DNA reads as TGTGCCAGCAGTTTTGGAGACAGGGAAAGTTCACCCCTCCACTTT. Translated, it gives CASSFGDRESSPLHF.